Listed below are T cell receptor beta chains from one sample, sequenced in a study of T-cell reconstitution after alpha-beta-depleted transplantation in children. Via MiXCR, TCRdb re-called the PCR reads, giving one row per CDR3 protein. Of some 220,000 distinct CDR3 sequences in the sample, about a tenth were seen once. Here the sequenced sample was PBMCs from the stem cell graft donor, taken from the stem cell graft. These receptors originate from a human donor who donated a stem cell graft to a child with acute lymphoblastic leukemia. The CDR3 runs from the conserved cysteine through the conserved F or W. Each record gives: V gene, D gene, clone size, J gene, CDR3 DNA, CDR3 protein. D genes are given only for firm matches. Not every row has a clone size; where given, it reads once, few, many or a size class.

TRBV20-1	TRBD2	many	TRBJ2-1	TGCAGTGCTGAACCGGGACTAGCGGGGGCCGACAATGAGCAGTTCTTC	CSAEPGLAGADNEQFF
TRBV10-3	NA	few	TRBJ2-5	TGTGCCTCGGGGTCGGCGGGGGCCTCCCAAGAGACCCAGTACTTC	CASGSAGASQETQYF
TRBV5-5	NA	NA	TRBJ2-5	TGTGCCAGCAGCGCCCGGGGGGCCCATCAAGAGACCCAGTACTTC	CASSARGAHQETQYF
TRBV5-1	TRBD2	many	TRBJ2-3	TGCGCCAGCAGCACCTCTAGCGGGGGCACAGATACGCAGTATTTT	CASSTSSGGTDTQYF
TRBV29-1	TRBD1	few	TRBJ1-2	TGCACCGCAGGGGGCGGCTATGGCTACACCTTC	CTAGGGYGYTF
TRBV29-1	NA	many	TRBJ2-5	TGCAGCGTTGTATGGCGGCGTCAAGAGACCCAGTACTTC	CSVVWRRQETQYF
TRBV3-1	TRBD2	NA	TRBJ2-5	TGTGCCAGCAGCCAAGTGAGAGGGCGGGGGGGGCGTATGGAGACCCAGTACTTC	CASSQVRGRGGRMETQYF
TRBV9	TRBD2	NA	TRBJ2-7	TGTGCCAGCAGCGTTCGGCGGGGGGGCTTCGACGAGCAGTACTTC	CASSVRRGGFDEQYF
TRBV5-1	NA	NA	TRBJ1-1	TGCGCCAGCAGCTTGGCCGGGACGGTTAAGAACACTGAAGCTTTCTTT	CASSLAGTVKNTEAFF
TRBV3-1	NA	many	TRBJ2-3	TGTGCCAGCAGCCAAGGTCCCAGCACAGATACGCAGTATTTT	CASSQGPSTDTQYF
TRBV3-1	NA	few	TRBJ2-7	TGTGCCAGCAGCCAAGACATTTTTGGACAGTTGGCCTACGAGCAGTACTTC	CASSQDIFGQLAYEQYF
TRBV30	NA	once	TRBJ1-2	TGTGCCTGGAGTTGGGCAGGGAATGGCTACACCTTC	CAWSWAGNGYTF
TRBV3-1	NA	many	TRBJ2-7	TGTGCCAGCAGCCAAGATCTCGAAGGCTACGAGCAGTACTTC	CASSQDLEGYEQYF
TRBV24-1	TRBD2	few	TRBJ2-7	TGTGCCACCAGTGATTCGAGCGGGGGGGTGTCCTACGAGCAGTACTTC	CATSDSSGGVSYEQYF
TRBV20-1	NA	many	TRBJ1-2	TGCAGTGCCCGCAGCCACTATGGCTACACCTTC	CSARSHYGYTF
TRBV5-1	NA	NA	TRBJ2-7	TGCGCCAGCAGCTTTGCGGGGACAGTCCTCTACGAGCAGTACTTC	CASSFAGTVLYEQYF
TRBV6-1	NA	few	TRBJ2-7	TGTGCCAGCAGTGGGAGACTAGCCTACGAGCAGTACTTC	CASSGRLAYEQYF
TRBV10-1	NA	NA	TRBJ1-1	TGCGCCAGCAGTGAGTCCGGGACAACCGAAGCTTTCTTT	CASSESGTTEAFF
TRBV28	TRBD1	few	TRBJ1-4	TGTGCCAGCAGGCCAACGGGACAGGGGAATGAAAAACTGTTTTTT	CASRPTGQGNEKLFF
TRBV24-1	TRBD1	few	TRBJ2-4	TGTGCCACCAGTGAGCCCCGGGACAGGTCTTCCAAAAACATTCAGTACTTC	CATSEPRDRSSKNIQYF
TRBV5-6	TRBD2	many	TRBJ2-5	TGTGCCAGCAGCTCGAAGTTGGGACTAGCGGACCAAGAGACCCAGTACTTC	CASSSKLGLADQETQYF
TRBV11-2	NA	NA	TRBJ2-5	TGTGCCAGCAGCGCGGAAGGAGAGACCCAGTACTTC	CASSAEGETQYF
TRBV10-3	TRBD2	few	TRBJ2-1	TGTGCCATCAGTGAGTCGACTAGCCGCCACCTGGGAGAGCAGTTCTTC	CAISESTSRHLGEQFF
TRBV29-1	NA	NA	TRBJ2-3	TGCAGCGCGGAGGGGAGCGGAAGCACAGATACGCAGTATTTT	CSAEGSGSTDTQYF
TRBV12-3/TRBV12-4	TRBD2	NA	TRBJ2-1	TGTGCCAGCAGTAAACTAGCGGTCTTTGCTAGTAATGAGCAGTTCTTC	CASSKLAVFASNEQFF
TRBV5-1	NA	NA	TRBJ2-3	TGCGCCAGCAGCTTGTGGGCGGGCAGCACAGATACGCAGTATTTT	CASSLWAGSTDTQYF
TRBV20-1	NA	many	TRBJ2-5	TGCAGTGCTAGGGAAGGACGCCTCGTCCAAGAGACCCAGTACTTC	CSAREGRLVQETQYF